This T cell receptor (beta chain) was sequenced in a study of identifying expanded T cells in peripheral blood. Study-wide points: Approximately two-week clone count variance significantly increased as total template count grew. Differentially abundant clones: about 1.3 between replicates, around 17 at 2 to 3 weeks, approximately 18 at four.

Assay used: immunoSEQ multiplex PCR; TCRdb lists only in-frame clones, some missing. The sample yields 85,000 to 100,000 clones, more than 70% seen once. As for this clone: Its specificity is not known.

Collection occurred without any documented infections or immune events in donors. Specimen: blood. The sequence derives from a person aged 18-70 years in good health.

The CDR3 reads CASSVEPSLQETQYF. The CDR3 DNA reads TGTGCCAGCAGCGTAGAACCGTCCCTTCAAGAGACCCAGTACTTC. V usage is TRBV9 and J usage is TRBJ2-5; no clear D gene. Germline V gene lookup returns CDR1 SGDLS and CDR2 YYNGEE. The ends were cut back, 0 bases at V and 2 bases at J, with 11 bases in the middle. There are 15 residues in the CDR3.